This T cell receptor (beta chain) is from a study of response to subunit inactivated influenza vaccine. Study-wide findings and caveats: It was the authors' suggestion that each seasonal influenza vaccination recruits few new T cells.

In its sample, this clonotype was seen a few times. The target antigen is unknown. Each CDR3 protein is one row after TCRdb ran MiXCR on the RT-PCR reads. This sample yields 530,000 or so distinct CDR3 sequences, of which roughly 12% are seen a single time; 10% belongs to the top ten. Germline CDR1 and CDR2: SGHVS and FQNEAQ. Trimming pared 3 bases from V and 8 bases from J, leaving 11 bases between. The CDR3 is 13 amino acids. Sequenced material: PBMCs from blood, taken on the day of vaccination. The chain joins TRBV7-8 to TRBJ2-1, with a tentative D call TRBD2 (5 bases). The clonotype originates from a man aged 45-60 years who received an inactivated influenza vaccine. This CDR3 reads CASSLLSSYEQFF. CDR3 coding DNA: TGTGCCAGCAGCTTGCTTTCTAGCTATGAGCAGTTCTTC.